A single sample gave rise to the 27 T cell receptor beta chains below, sequenced in a study of T cells in Graves' hyperthyroidism and ophthalmopathy. Researchers amplified the TCR beta CDR3 regions from RNA transcripts. A first-round RT-PCR of the TCR CDR3 used the HTBI primer set. TCRdb itself ran the multiplex PCR reads through MiXCR, one entry per CDR3 protein. The sample contains some 350,000 distinct CDR3 sequences, 15% to 19% of which appear only once. Specimen: blood. The origin of the receptors is a woman in her late teens or twenties with Graves' hyperthyroidism that later progressed to Graves' ophthalmopathy.

This clonotype was counted between two and nine times. The chain uses TRBV10-2 and TRBJ2-3, with D uncertain. The V end lost 0 bases, the J end lost 2 bases, and 18 bases lay between the germline ends. This CDR3 has 18 amino acids. Germline values: CDR1 WSHSY, CDR2 SAAADI. CDR3: CASSESKLGPGPTDTQYF. The CDR3 coding sequence is TGCGCCAGCAGTGAGTCGAAGTTGGGTCCGGGTCCCACAGATACGCAGTATTTT.

This clonotype has ten or more counts. This chain joins TRBV6-1 and TRBJ1-1; D gene unclear. The germline V gene encodes CDR1 MNHNS and CDR2 SASEGT. The CDR3 consists of 12 residues. The germline V and J ends were trimmed by 6 bases and 5 bases, with 10 bases remaining between them. CDR3 coding DNA: TGTGCCAGCAGGAGGGAATGGACTGAAGCTTTCTTT. This translates into CASRREWTEAFF.

V gene TRBV12-3 or TRBV12-4 combines with J gene TRBJ2-2; tentative D call: TRBD1 (6 bases). V lost 2 bases, J lost 3 bases, and 10 bases lay in between. The CDR3 is 15 amino acids. The CDR3 here is CASSLNQGYTGELFF. DNA for the CDR3: TGTGCCAGCAGTTTAAATCAGGGGTACACCGGGGAGCTGTTTTTT.

This clonotype has a handful of counts. CDR3 protein: CASSSSGVSEYNSPLHF. The CDR3 DNA reads TGTGCCAGCAGTTCATCAGGGGTTTCCGAATATAATTCACCCCTCCACTTT. The J gene is TRBJ1-6, the V gene TRBV12-3 or TRBV12-4; a weak D match, TRBD1 (6 bases). The ends were cut back, 4 bases at V and 4 bases at J, with 17 bases in the middle. The CDR3 length is 17 residues.

This chain connects TRBV20-1 to TRBJ2-3, with 8 positions matching TRBD1. The CDR3 extends over 15 amino acids. Trimming cost V 3 bases and J 3 bases; bases outside gene matches: 8. Looked up from germline, CDR1 is DFQATT and CDR2 is SNEGSKA (reference sequence). CDR3: CSASKQGARTDTQYF. The CDR3 coding sequence is TGCAGTGCTAGTAAGCAGGGGGCGCGGACAGATACGCAGTATTTT.

This clonotype was counted at least ten times. The chain joins TRBV6-1 to TRBJ2-7; no definite D call. The CDR3 loop spans 15 amino acids. The V and J ends lost 5 bases and 0 bases respectively, with 14 bases between them. Germline V gene lookup returns CDR1 MNHNS and CDR2 SASEGT. The DNA of the CDR3 is TGTGCCAGCAGTCCGACTTACCACTCCTCCTACGAGCAGTACTTC. As protein: CASSPTYHSSYEQYF.

This clonotype appeared a few times. The gene calls are TRBV27 and TRBJ2-1, with 13 bases aligning to TRBD2. The CDR3 spans 16 residues. V shed 2 bases and J 4 bases; nucleotides not matched to a gene: 2. Germline loops: CDR1 MNHEY, CDR2 SMNVEV (reference sequence). The CDR3 DNA follows: TGTGCCAGCAGTTTAACTAGCGGGAGGGGTTACAATGAGCAGTTCTTC. Encoded protein: CASSLTSGRGYNEQFF.

This clonotype has a handful of counts. This sequence joins TRBV5-6 and TRBJ1-2; TRBD1 might be the D (5 bases). Germline V CDR1 and CDR2: SGHDT, YYEEEE. This CDR3 has 14 residues. Trimming removed 1 base at V and 8 bases at J, with 15 bases between. This CDR3 reads CASSLTPGTGGYTF. CDR3 nucleotides: TGTGCCAGCAGCTTGACCCCCGGGACCGGCGGCTACACCTTC.

Ten or more counts support this clonotype. The DNA of the CDR3 is TGTGCCAGCAGCCAATCTTGGACTCCATTTGGGGAGCAGTTCTTC. The encoded protein is CASSQSWTPFGEQFF. V gene TRBV14 combines with J gene TRBJ2-1; a weak D match, TRBD2 (5 bases). This CDR3 contains 15 residues. Germline values: CDR1 SGHDN, CDR2 FVKESK. V was cut by 2 bases and J by 10 bases, with 18 bases left in between.

CDR3 protein: CASSELGGRAGPTETQYF. CDR3 coding DNA: TGTGCCAGCAGTGAATTAGGCGGGAGGGCCGGTCCAACAGAGACCCAGTACTTC. This chain connects TRBV2 to TRBJ2-5; 9 nucleotides agree with TRBD2. The CDR3 loop spans 18 amino acids. After removal of 2 bases from V and 4 bases from J, the junction contained 14 bases not matched to a gene. CDR1 and CDR2 from the germline V gene are SNHLY and FYNNEI.

This clonotype was detected ten times or more. The chain is built from TRBV6-1 and TRBJ1-2; D unresolved. Germline assignment: CDR1 MNHNS and CDR2 SASEGT. The ends were cut back, 5 bases at V and 3 bases at J, with 19 bases in the middle. The CDR3 runs to 16 residues. The CDR3 DNA is TGTGCCAGCAGTTCTACCCGGAGAGTTAGAGACTATGGCTACACCTTC. This codes for CASSSTRRVRDYGYTF.

As concerns this clonotype: It may be a read error: a sequence one base away is much more abundant. This chain links TRBV20-1 with TRBJ1-1; D not certain. This CDR3 region has 14 residues. Germline V gene sequence: CDR1 DFQATT, CDR2 SNEGSKA (reference sequence). Deletions cut 0 bases from V and 7 bases from J, with 15 bases between. CDR3 in amino acids: CSARDNSVGFEAFF. In DNA form, the CDR3 reads TGCAGTGCTAGAGACAACTCTGTGGGATTTGAAGCTTTCTTT.

The sample holds many counts of this clonotype. The rearrangement uses TRBV28 and TRBJ1-1; TRBD1 matches at 7 bases. Germline V gene lookup returns CDR1 MDHEN and CDR2 SYDVKM. The CDR3 covers 16 residues. V dropped 6 bases and J dropped 4; count of bases not matched to a gene: 14. The CDR3 here is CASSSTGEVDSTEAFF. CDR3 sequence (DNA): TGTGCCAGCAGCTCCACAGGGGAGGTAGATTCCACTGAAGCTTTCTTT.

The table lists this clonotype with a few counts. The gene calls are TRBV19 and TRBJ1-5; 10 nucleotides agree with TRBD1. Germline loops: CDR1 LNHDA, CDR2 SQIVND (reference sequence). Trimming took 8 bases from V and 4 from J; bases not matched to a gene: 14. The CDR3 has 17 residues. CDR3 amino acids: CASSYFTGTGANQPQHF. DNA for the CDR3: TGTGCCAGTTCCTATTTTACCGGGACAGGGGCAAATCAGCCCCAGCATTTT.

Ten or more counts support this clonotype. The chain has TRBV12-3 or TRBV12-4 and TRBJ2-1; 8 nucleotides line up with TRBD2. This CDR3 has 19 amino acids. V was clipped by 3 bases and J by 7 bases; unmatched bases: 20. The CDR3 region has the DNA TGTGCCAGCAGTTTCTTTGGGGGGGGCAGCGGGAGCCTCGGTAATGAGCAGTTCTTC. It yields the protein CASSFFGGGSGSLGNEQFF.

This clonotype was seen many times. The chain employs TRBV20-1 and TRBJ2-3; 11 positions match TRBD1. The CDR3 extends over 13 amino acids. In germline, CDR1 is DFQATT, CDR2 SNEGSKA (reference sequence). V was clipped by 6 bases and J by 5 bases; unmatched bases: 4. This chain's CDR3 is CSARTGGIDTQYF. DNA for the CDR3: TGCAGTGCCAGGACAGGGGGCATAGATACGCAGTATTTT.

In this sample, this clonotype turned up many times. The J gene is TRBJ1-4, the V gene TRBV7-9; D not certain. Germline CDR1 SEHNR, CDR2 FQNEAQ (reference sequence). V was shortened by 5 bases and J by 4 bases, with 5 bases between the two germline ends. The length of the CDR3 is 12 residues. The CDR3 DNA sequence: TGTGCCAGCAGCGAAAATAATGAAAAACTGTTTTTT. Its translation is CASSENNEKLFF.

The gene calls are TRBV20-1 and TRBJ1-6; 8 bases match TRBD1. CDR3 length equals 14 residues. Unmatched junction bases numbered 9, after V lost 5 bases and J lost 9 bases. Germline CDR1 reads DFQATT; CDR2 reads SNEGSKA (reference sequence). CDR3 region: CSAGVGQGSSPLHF. The DNA for the CDR3 is TGCAGTGCTGGGGTAGGACAGGGTAGTTCACCCCTCCACTTT.

In its sample, this clonotype was seen a few times. This sequence joins TRBV18 and TRBJ2-7; D is undetermined. Germline V gene data show CDR1 as KGHSH and CDR2 as LQKENI. V dropped 6 bases and J dropped 7 bases, with 10 bases sitting between them. The length of the CDR3 is 11 residues. CDR3 sequence (DNA): TGTGCCAGCTCCACGGGCCAGGAGCAGTACTTC. Translating it yields CASSTGQEQYF.

This clonotype came up many times. This chain uses TRBV4-1 with TRBJ1-1; no reliable D call. Germline V lookup: CDR1 MGHRA, CDR2 YSYEKL. The V and J ends lost 4 bases and 4 bases respectively, with 16 bases between them. The CDR3 covers 15 residues. This chain's CDR3 is CASSPSTQIGTEAFF. The CDR3 region has the DNA TGCGCCAGCAGCCCTTCGACACAAATAGGCACTGAAGCTTTCTTT.

This clonotype occurred many times. The chain uses TRBV20-1 and TRBJ2-5, with 14 bases identical to TRBD2. The length of the CDR3 is 16 residues. CDR1 and CDR2 from the germline V gene are DFQATT and SNEGSKA (reference sequence). The V gene end was trimmed by 7 bases and the J gene end by 4 bases; junction bases not matched to a gene: 11. The CDR3 spells CSVSGLAGADRETQYF. CDR3 coding DNA: TGCAGTGTATCGGGACTAGCGGGAGCAGATAGAGAGACCCAGTACTTC.

This clonotype was counted at least ten times. The rearrangement uses TRBV12-3 or TRBV12-4 and TRBJ2-7; TRBD2 agrees at 7 bases. This CDR3 is 15 amino acids long. V shed 5 bases and J 7 bases; nucleotides not matched to a gene: 14. The CDR3 reads CASSVRLAALGEQYF. The CDR3 DNA reads TGTGCCAGCAGTGTCCGACTAGCCGCCTTGGGGGAGCAGTACTTC.

This clonotype was counted between two and nine times. The rearrangement uses TRBV20-1 and TRBJ2-3; 14 bases agree with TRBD2. Germline-derived CDR1 and CDR2 are DFQATT and SNEGSKA (reference sequence). Germline trimming cut 3 bases from V and 6 bases from J; bases unmatched to any gene: 8. CDR3 length equals 16 residues. Here the CDR3 DNA reads TGCAGTGCTAGGATGGGGACTAGCGGGGGAATGGATACGCAGTATTTT. Amino acid sequence: CSARMGTSGGMDTQYF.

This chain links TRBV6-2 or TRBV6-3 with TRBJ1-2; D not resolved. The CDR3 has 14 residues. Trimming stripped 5 bases from V and 8 bases from J, with 18 bases between. The V gene's germline CDR1 is MNHEY and CDR2 SVGEGT. In DNA, the CDR3 is TGTGCCAGCAGTCTCGGCCCCCCGGCTGGGGGCTACACCTTC. Amino acids: CASSLGPPAGGYTF.

A few counts support this clonotype. The chain is built from TRBV15 and TRBJ2-7, with unresolved D. The V gene lost 5 bases and the J gene lost 4 bases, with 9 bases spanning the gap. The CDR3 is made up of 12 amino acids. CDR1 is LNHNV, CDR2 YYDKDF, per germline (reference sequence). The CDR3 bases are TGTGCCACCAGCCATGATGGATACGAGCAGTACTTC. It specifies CATSHDGYEQYF. The variable domain in full, completed from reference TRBV15 and TRBJ2-7, reads DAMVIQNPRYQVTQFGKPVTLSCSQTLNHNVMYWYQQKSSQAPKLLFHYYDKDFNNEADTPDNFQSRRPNTSFCFLDIRSPGLGDTAMYLCATSHDGYEQYFGPGTRLTVT.

This clonotype has a count of ten or more. This chain links TRBV30 with TRBJ2-2; 9 nucleotides line up with TRBD1. Per the germline V gene, CDR1 is GTSNPN and CDR2 is SVGIG (reference sequence). J gave up 7 bases and V 2 bases, and 11 bases lay outside the gene matches. This CDR3 spans 16 amino acids. CDR3 sequence: CAWSRDRTGVGGELFF. CDR3 DNA: TGTGCCTGGAGTCGTGATCGGACAGGGGTGGGCGGGGAGCTGTTTTTT.

This clonotype has ten or more counts. The V gene is TRBV28, the J gene TRBJ1-1; 7 positions agree with TRBD1. The germline V gene encodes CDR1 MDHEN and CDR2 SYDVKM. The CDR3 is 14 amino acids. The trim removed 7 bases at V and 5 bases at J, leaving 10 bases unmatched. The DNA for the CDR3 is TGTGCCAGCATCGGAGGGGGCGCGAGGACTGAAGCTTTCTTT. Its translation: CASIGGGARTEAFF.